These 19 T cell receptor beta chains were sequenced from one sample in a study of T cell responses to AZD1222 COVID-19 vaccine. TCRdb's copy holds only in-frame clones and misses some; the assay was immunoSEQ multiplex PCR. The sample gives around 130,000 clones, approximately 93% of which show up once; approximately 3.3% is in the top ten. The input for sequencing was peripheral blood, taken on day 0 of AZD1222 vaccination. These receptors all come from an adult in good health.

In this sample, this clone turned up a few times. The V gene is TRBV2, the J gene TRBJ1-5; D is perhaps TRBD1 (5 bases). Looked up from germline, CDR1 is SNHLY and CDR2 is FYNNEI. This CDR3 is built from 13 residues. The V gene lost 7 bases and the J gene lost 3 bases, with 10 bases spanning the gap. The DNA for the CDR3 is TGTGCCAGCAACACAGGATTCAATCAGCCCCAGCATTTT. This encodes CASNTGFNQPQHF.

J is TRBJ1-1 and V is TRBV15; D call uncertain. The CDR3 covers 16 residues. Germline values: CDR1 LNHNV, CDR2 YYDKDF (reference sequence). Trimming removed 6 bases from V and 0 bases from J, with 17 bases in between. The CDR3: CATSIRAVPLNTEAFF. The CDR3, as DNA: TGTGCCACCAGTATCCGGGCTGTACCCTTGAACACTGAAGCTTTCTTT.

The genes are TRBV12-3 or TRBV12-4 and TRBJ2-1; possibly TRBD1 for D (6 bases). CDR3 size: 12 residues. The V end lost 6 bases, the J end lost 10 bases, and 13 bases lay between the germline ends. The CDR3 region is CASSLQGGEQFF. CDR3 DNA: TGTGCCAGCAGCCTACAGGGCGGGGAGCAGTTCTTC.

The chain employs TRBV18 and TRBJ2-7; D gene uncertain. The CDR3 contains 12 residues. The V end was cut by 6 bases, the J end by 2 bases, with 8 bases between. CDR1 KGHSH and CDR2 LQKENI come from the germline V gene. In DNA form, the CDR3 reads TGTGCCAGCTCTACAGAACCCTACGAGCAGTACTTC. Translated: CASSTEPYEQYF.

The rearrangement uses TRBV12-3 or TRBV12-4 and TRBJ2-7; D possibly corresponds to TRBD2 (5 bases). The CDR3 spans 13 residues. The V gene lost 6 bases and the J gene lost 2 bases, with 11 bases spanning the gap. CDR3 sequence (DNA): TGTGCCAGCAGCGCAGCGGAACCCTACGAGCAGTACTTC. It codes for CASSAAEPYEQYF.

This clone appeared a single time. The V gene is TRBV3-1 (or the pseudogene TRBV3-2), the J gene TRBJ2-3, with a weak D call TRBD1 (6 bases). The CDR3 has 12 amino acids. Per the germline V gene, CDR1 is LGHDT and CDR2 is YNNKEL (reference sequence). V gave up 4 bases and J gave up 6 bases, with 8 bases separating them. The CDR3 DNA sequence: TGTGCCAGCAGCCGTACAGGGGATACGCAGTATTTT. Its protein is CASSRTGDTQYF.

A remark on this clone: The sample contains more than one DNA sequence encoding this CDR3. The rearrangement links TRBV28 to TRBJ1-2; 7 bases match TRBD1. J lost 5 bases, V lost 3 bases, and 0 bases had no gene match. Germline V gene sequence: CDR1 MDHEN, CDR2 SYDVKM. The CDR3 consists of 12 residues. The CDR3 spells CASSLGQYGYTF. DNA of the CDR3: TGTGCCAGCAGTTTGGGACAGTATGGCTACACCTTC.

V and J are TRBV11-2 and TRBJ1-1; D possibly corresponds to TRBD1 (5 bases). The CDR3 covers 14 residues. V was trimmed by 4 bases and J by 4 bases, leaving 13 bases between them. Germline CDR1 reads SGHAT; CDR2 reads FQNNGV. CDR3 in DNA: TGTGCCAGCAGCTGGGACCGGAGGGGCACTGAAGCTTTCTTT. Translation gives CASSWDRRGTEAFF.

The chain joins TRBV7-7 to TRBJ2-2, with D perhaps TRBD2 (6 bases). The germline CDR1 and CDR2 sequences are SSHAT and FNYEAQ (reference sequence). The V gene lost 5 bases and the J gene lost 3 bases, with 16 bases spanning the gap. The CDR3 is 16 amino acids. For the CDR3, the DNA is TGTGCCAGCAGCCCTTTCGGGAGTACGTACACCGGGGAGCTGTTTTTT. Amino acids: CASSPFGSTYTGELFF.

The chain has TRBV10-1 and TRBJ2-7; possible D gene TRBD2, 5 bases. Germline CDR1 reads WNHNN; CDR2 reads SYGVQD (reference sequence). The germline V and J ends were trimmed by 3 bases and 6 bases, with 12 bases remaining between them. The CDR3 totals 13 residues. CDR3 sequence: CASSDLRAGEQYF. The CDR3 DNA reads TGCGCCAGCAGTGATCTGCGGGCCGGCGAGCAGTACTTC.

This clone was seen a single time. In DNA form, the CDR3 reads TGTGCCAGCAGCAAGACAGGGGATGATGGCTACACCTTC. Translation gives CASSKTGDDGYTF. The rearrangement links TRBV2 to TRBJ1-2, with 8 bases that match TRBD1. CDR3 size: 13 residues. Unmatched junction bases numbered 6, after V lost 6 bases and J lost 6 bases. CDR1 is SNHLY, CDR2 FYNNEI, per germline.

The chain links TRBV5-5 to TRBJ2-3; D is possibly TRBD1 or TRBD2 (6 bases each). Deletions cut 0 bases from V and 1 base from J, with 9 bases between. The V gene's germline CDR1 is SGHKS and CDR2 YYEKEE (reference sequence). The CDR3 consists of 15 residues. Here the CDR3 reads CASSLGGAGTDTQYF. The CDR3 DNA reads as TGTGCCAGCAGCTTGGGGGGGGCTGGCACAGATACGCAGTATTTT.

CDR3 in DNA: TGTGCCAGTAGTATTGGGGGGGGGAATGAGCAGTTCTTC. Translation: CASSIGGGNEQFF. This chain connects TRBV19 to TRBJ2-1; TRBD2 matches at 7 bases. V trimming: 3 bases; J trimming: 7 bases; junction bases outside the gene matches: 3. CDR1 LNHDA and CDR2 SQIVND come from the germline V gene (reference sequence). This CDR3 has 13 amino acids.

The V call is TRBV2, the J call TRBJ2-2; the D is unclear. Germline V gene sequence: CDR1 SNHLY, CDR2 FYNNEI. V lost 7 bases and J lost 5, with 8 bases in between. There are 12 residues in the CDR3. The CDR3 DNA reads as TGTGCCAGCACTAGTCTTACCGGGGAGCTGTTTTTT. Translating it yields CASTSLTGELFF.

V and J are TRBV5-1 and TRBJ2-2, with no clear D. The germline gives CDR1 SGHRS, CDR2 YFSETQ. CDR3 length equals 15 residues. The ends were cut back, 0 bases at V and 6 bases at J, with 12 bases in the middle. The CDR3 reads CASSLEAGRAGELFF. The CDR3, as DNA: TGCGCCAGCAGCTTGGAAGCAGGCCGGGCCGGGGAGCTGTTTTTT.

This clone was observed a single time. V gene TRBV19 combines with J gene TRBJ2-1; D is tentatively TRBD1 or TRBD2 (5 bases each). Germline V gives CDR1 LNHDA, CDR2 SQIVND (reference sequence). V lost 2 bases to trimming and J lost 5 bases, with 13 bases between them. This CDR3 region has 15 residues. This CDR3 is CASSISGGHHNEQFF. In nucleotides, the CDR3 is TGTGCCAGTAGTATAAGTGGGGGTCACCACAATGAGCAGTTCTTC.

The chain has TRBV6-5 and TRBJ2-7; 9 bases align to TRBD2. The CDR3 covers 16 residues. Per germline, CDR1 MNHEY and CDR2 SVGAGI. V shed 4 bases and J 3 bases; nucleotides not matched to a gene: 10. The CDR3 DNA reads TGTGCCAGCAGTTCCCCTAGCGGGACCTCTCGCTACGAGCAGTACTTC. Its translation is CASSSPSGTSRYEQYF.

The CDR3 nucleotides are TGTGCCTACATAGCGGGCCCTTCATATAGCTCCTACAATGAGCAGTTCTTC. Translated, it gives CAYIAGPSYSSYNEQFF. This chain uses TRBV30 with TRBJ2-1; 7 positions agree with TRBD2. The CDR3 covers 17 residues. In germline, CDR1 is GTSNPN, CDR2 SVGIG (reference sequence). V was clipped by 7 bases and J by 0 bases; unmatched bases: 15.

This clone was recorded once. The rearrangement joins TRBV29-1 to TRBJ1-5, with D unclear. The length of the CDR3 is 14 residues. Germline V CDR1 and CDR2: SQVTM, ANQGSEA. V gave up 6 bases and J gave up 6 bases, with 18 bases separating them. CDR3 nucleotides: TGCAGCGTGACTCTGGCAGCCCTAGGTCAGCCCCAGCATTTT. Translating it yields CSVTLAALGQPQHF. The full variable domain, completed using reference TRBV29-1 and TRBJ1-5, is SAVISQKPSRDICQRGTSLTIQCQVDSQVTMMFWYRQQPGQSLTLIATANQGSEATYESGFVIDKFPISRPNLTFSTLTVSNMSPEDSSIYLCSVTLAALGQPQHFGDGTRLSIL.